The 4 T cell receptor beta chains in this list originate from one sample, sequenced in a study of chemoradiotherapy in HPV16-positive cancers. Libraries were prepared by immunoSEQ multiplex PCR; TCRdb keeps only in-frame clonotypes and omits some of them. The sample has about 12,000 clones, roughly 63% seen once. This sample was gathered from a patient who underwent chemoradiotherapy. These receptors were collected from a human donor with HPV-associated anogenital cancer.

This clone is medium-sized (0.01 to 0.1%) within its sample. J is TRBJ1-4 and V is TRBV27; D possibly corresponds to TRBD1 (5 bases). The CDR3 extends over 14 amino acids. Germline values: CDR1 MNHEY, CDR2 SMNVEV (reference sequence). The V end was cut by 5 bases, the J end by 12 bases, with 19 bases between. For the CDR3, the DNA is TGTGCCAGCAGTCACCTGGGGGGTTTGGAGGAACTGTTTTTT. This encodes CASSHLGGLEELFF. The whole variable domain, filled in from reference TRBV27 and TRBJ1-4, reads EAQVTQNPRYLITVTGKKLTVTCSQNMNHEYMSWYRQDPGLGLRQIYYSMNVEVTDKGDVPEGYKVSRKEKRNFPLILESPSPNQTSLYFCASSHLGGLEELFFGSGTQLSVL.

The table lists this clone with a few counts. The chain employs TRBV11-2 and TRBJ2-3; D perhaps matches TRBD2 (5 bases). This CDR3 is 15 amino acids long. V was trimmed by 3 bases and J by 4 bases, leaving 14 bases between them. Germline V lookup: CDR1 SGHAT, CDR2 FQNNGV. This chain's CDR3 is CASSFSRTRADTQYF. CDR3 DNA: TGTGCCAGCAGCTTCTCCCGGACGAGGGCAGATACGCAGTATTTT.

By proportion, this clone is large. The chain links TRBV7-3 to TRBJ2-1; 11 bases match TRBD2. The V gene's germline CDR1 is SGHTA and CDR2 FQGTGA. V shed 5 bases, J shed 9 bases, and the junction held 12 bases outside the gene matches. This CDR3 is 16 amino acids long. The CDR3 DNA follows: TGTGCCAGCAGCCAAATGGGACTAGCGGACAGTGGTGAGCAGTTCTTC. The encoded protein is CASSQMGLADSGEQFF.

Within the sample, this clone is medium-sized. V is TRBV29-1 and J is TRBJ2-7; D ambiguous. V was cut by 5 bases and J by 2 bases, with 4 bases left in between. The CDR3 extends over 10 amino acids. Germline V CDR1 and CDR2: SQVTM, ANQGSEA. The CDR3 region has the DNA TGCAGCGTTCGGGCCTACGAGCAGTACTTC. Translated, it gives CSVRAYEQYF.